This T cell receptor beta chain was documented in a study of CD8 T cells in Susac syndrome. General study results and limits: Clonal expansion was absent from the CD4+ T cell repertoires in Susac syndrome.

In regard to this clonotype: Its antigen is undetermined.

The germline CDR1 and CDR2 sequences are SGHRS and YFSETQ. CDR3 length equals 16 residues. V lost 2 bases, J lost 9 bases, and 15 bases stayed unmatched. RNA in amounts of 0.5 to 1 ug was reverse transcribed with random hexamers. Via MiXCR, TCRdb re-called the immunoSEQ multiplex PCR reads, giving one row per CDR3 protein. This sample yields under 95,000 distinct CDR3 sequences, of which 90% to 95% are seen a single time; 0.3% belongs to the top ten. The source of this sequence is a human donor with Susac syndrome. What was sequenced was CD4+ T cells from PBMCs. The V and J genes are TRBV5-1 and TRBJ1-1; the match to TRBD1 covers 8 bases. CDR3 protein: CASSLSGTGLRNQAFF. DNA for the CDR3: TGCGCCAGCAGCTTATCCGGGACAGGTCTGCGCAATCAAGCTTTCTTT.